The clone carrying this TCR beta chain showed up just a few times. Its antigen remains unknown. This entry belongs to a study of molecular identifiers for immune sequencing clone quantification. Study information: In replicates, RNA from about 21,000 or 97,000 naive CD8 cells was split five ways, four sequenced. Findings and caveats of the study: Single-cell amounts of spiked Jurkat TCR RNA were reportedly detectable among approximately 1 million naive cells.

The V gene's germline CDR1 is SGHTA and CDR2 FQGNSA. Germline trimming cut 1 base from V and 3 bases from J; bases unmatched to any gene: 5. This CDR3 comprises 16 residues. Sorting isolated naive CD8 T cells as CD8+CD4-CCR7+CD45RA+ events. Listed TCR primers and previously described methods were used for bulk TCR libraries. TCRdb processed the PCR reads anew with MiXCR; each CDR3 protein has one entry. Of about 640,000 distinct CDR3 sequences listed, approximately 20% are singletons. The sample consisted of naive CD8+ T cells from blood, with Jurkat cell RNA spiked in. Indicated subset: FACS-sorted CD8+CD4-CCR7+CD45RA+ naive T cells. The TCR comes from a human donor in good health. Some libraries in this study had Jurkat cell RNA spiked in. V usage is TRBV7-2 and J usage is TRBJ2-1; 8 bases align to TRBD2. The CDR3 sequence: CASSLEAGGYYNEQFF. In nucleotides, the CDR3 is TGTGCCAGCAGCTTAGAGGCGGGGGGTTACTACAATGAGCAGTTCTTC.